The T cell receptor beta chain described here comes from a study of shared clonotypes between healthy human individuals. Repertoires were generated with immunoSEQ multiplex PCR, while TCRdb's copy carries only in-frame clones and drops some. The sample contains over 2 million clones, about 90% of which appear only once. The CDR3 runs 16 residues. Trimming removed 2 bases from V and 2 bases from J, with 15 bases in between. The V gene's germline CDR1 is MNHNY and CDR2 SVGAGI (reference sequence). Sample: naive CD4+ T cells from PBMCs. Subset given: CD45RA+ positively selected. The source of this sequence is a man between 18 and 29 years old in good health. Some clones in this sample may be carry-over from other donors' samples. The chain is built from TRBV6-6 and TRBJ1-2; unclear D gene. CDR3 DNA sequence: TGTGCCAGCAGTTACATGGAGTGGGAGCGCAACTATGGCTACACCTTC. It yields the protein CASSYMEWERNYGYTF.